This TCR beta chain is drawn from a study of blood T cell repertoires in COVID-19. The overall study: Italy, Spain and the United States were the sources of the convalescent and acute COVID-19 samples. PBMCs, B-cell-depleted T cells, or T cells were the source of the cDNA or gDNA that made up the material.

As originally analysed: Nucleated cell number was recorded as an estimate derived from reference gene primer amplification. The data were produced by immunoSEQ multiplex PCR, yet TCRdb's version contains in-frame clones alone and is incomplete. V and J calls and clone size are copied from that table; D and trimming were computed from the DNA. In the table there are around 180,000 clones, about 84% of which are singletons. The TCR comes from a woman under 40 with acute or convalescent COVID-19. Sequencing was performed on peripheral blood.

CDR3 protein: CASSARDRNTGELFF. In DNA form, the CDR3 reads TGTGCCAGCAGCGCGCGGGACAGGAACACCGGGGAGCTGTTTTTT. The chain is built from TRBV9 and TRBJ2-2, with a weak D call TRBD1 (7 bases). The CDR3 has 15 residues. Germline V CDR1 and CDR2: SGDLS, YYNGEE. V was shortened by 3 bases and J by 1 base, with 10 bases between the two germline ends.